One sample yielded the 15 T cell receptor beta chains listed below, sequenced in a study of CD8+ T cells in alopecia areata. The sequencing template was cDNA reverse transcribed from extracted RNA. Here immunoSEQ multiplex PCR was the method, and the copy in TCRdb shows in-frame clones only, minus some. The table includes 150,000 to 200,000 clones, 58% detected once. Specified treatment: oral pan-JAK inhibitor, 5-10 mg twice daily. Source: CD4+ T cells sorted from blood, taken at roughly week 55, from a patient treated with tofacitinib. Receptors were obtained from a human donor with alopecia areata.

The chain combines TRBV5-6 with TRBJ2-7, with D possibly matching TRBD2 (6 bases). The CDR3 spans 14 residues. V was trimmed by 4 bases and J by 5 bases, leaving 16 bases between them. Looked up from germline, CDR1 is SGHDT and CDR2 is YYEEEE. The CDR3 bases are TGTGCCAGCAGCCCGGGACTTTTGGCGAACGAGCAGTACTTC. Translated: CASSPGLLANEQYF.

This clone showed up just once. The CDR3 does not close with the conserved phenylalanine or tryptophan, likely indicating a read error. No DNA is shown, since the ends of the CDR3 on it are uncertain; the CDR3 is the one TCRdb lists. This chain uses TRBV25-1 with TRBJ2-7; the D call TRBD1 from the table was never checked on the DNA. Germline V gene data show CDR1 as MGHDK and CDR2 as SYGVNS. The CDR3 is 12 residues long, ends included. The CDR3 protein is CASSERGGPLRL.

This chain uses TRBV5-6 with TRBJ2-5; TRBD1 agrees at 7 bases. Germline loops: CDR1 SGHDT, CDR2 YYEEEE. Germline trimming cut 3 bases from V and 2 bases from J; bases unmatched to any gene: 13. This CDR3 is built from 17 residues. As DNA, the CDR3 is TGTGCCAGCAGCTGGGGCCCGACAGGGCGCGGGCAAGAGACCCAGTACTTC. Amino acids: CASSWGPTGRGQETQYF.

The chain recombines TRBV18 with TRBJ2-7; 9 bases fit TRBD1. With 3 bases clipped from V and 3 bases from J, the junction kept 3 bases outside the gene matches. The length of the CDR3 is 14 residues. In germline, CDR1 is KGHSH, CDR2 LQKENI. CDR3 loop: CASSPGQGHYEQYF. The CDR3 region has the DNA TGTGCCAGCTCACCGGGACAGGGTCACTACGAGCAGTACTTC. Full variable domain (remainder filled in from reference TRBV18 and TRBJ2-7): NAGVMQNPRHLVRRRGQEARLRCSPMKGHSHVYWYRQLPEEGLKFMVYLQKENIIDESGMPKERFSAEFPKEGPSILRIQQVVRGDSAAYFCASSPGQGHYEQYFGPGTRLTVT.

The CDR3 DNA follows: TGTGCCAGCAGCTTTTCCGGGACAGGGGGAAATGAGCAGTACTTC. This translates into CASSFSGTGGNEQYF. This rearrangement joins TRBV13 to TRBJ2-7; TRBD1 matches at 11 bases. The germline CDR1 and CDR2 sequences are PRHDT and FYEKMQ (reference sequence). J was trimmed by 7 bases and V by 3 bases; bases with no gene match: 8. This CDR3 region has 15 residues.

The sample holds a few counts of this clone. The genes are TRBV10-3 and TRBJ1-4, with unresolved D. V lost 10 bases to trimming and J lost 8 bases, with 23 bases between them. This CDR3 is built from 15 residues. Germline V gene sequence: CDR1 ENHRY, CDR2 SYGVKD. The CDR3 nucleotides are TGTGCCACCGCCTATGGGCCAGGAGGGAGGGAAAAACTGTTTTTT. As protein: CATAYGPGGREKLFF.

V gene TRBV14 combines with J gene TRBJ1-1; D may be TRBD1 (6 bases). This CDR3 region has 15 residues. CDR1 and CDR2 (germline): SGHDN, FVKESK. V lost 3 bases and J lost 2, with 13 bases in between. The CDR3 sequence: CASSHSSQGNTEAFF. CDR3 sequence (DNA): TGTGCCAGCAGCCATAGTTCACAGGGAAACACTGAAGCTTTCTTT.

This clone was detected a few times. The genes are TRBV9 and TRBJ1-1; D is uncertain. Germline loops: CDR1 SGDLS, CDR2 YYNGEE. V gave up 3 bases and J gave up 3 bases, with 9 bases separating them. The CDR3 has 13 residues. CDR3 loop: CASSDKGYTEAFF. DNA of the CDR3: TGTGCCAGCAGCGATAAGGGCTACACTGAAGCTTTCTTT.

The CDR3 coding sequence is TGTGCCAGCACCCGGGATGGGAGCAATCAGCCCCAGCATTTT. Amino acids: CASTRDGSNQPQHF. The chain uses TRBV7-9 and TRBJ1-5; D is unclear. V dropped 7 bases and J dropped 1 base, with 11 bases sitting between them. From germline, CDR1 is SEHNR and CDR2 FQNEAQ (reference sequence). This CDR3 contains 14 residues.

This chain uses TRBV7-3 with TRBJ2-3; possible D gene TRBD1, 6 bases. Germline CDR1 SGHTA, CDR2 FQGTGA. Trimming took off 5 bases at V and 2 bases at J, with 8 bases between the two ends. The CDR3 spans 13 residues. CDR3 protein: CASSRQVTDTQYF. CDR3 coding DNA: TGTGCCAGCAGCAGACAGGTCACAGATACGCAGTATTTT.

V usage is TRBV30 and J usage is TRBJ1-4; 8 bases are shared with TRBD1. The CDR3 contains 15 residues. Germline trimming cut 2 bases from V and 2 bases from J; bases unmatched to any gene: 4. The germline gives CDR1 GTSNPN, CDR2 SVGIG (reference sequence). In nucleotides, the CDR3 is TGTGCCTGGAGTACCCGGACAGGGACTAATGAAAAACTGTTTTTT. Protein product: CAWSTRTGTNEKLFF.

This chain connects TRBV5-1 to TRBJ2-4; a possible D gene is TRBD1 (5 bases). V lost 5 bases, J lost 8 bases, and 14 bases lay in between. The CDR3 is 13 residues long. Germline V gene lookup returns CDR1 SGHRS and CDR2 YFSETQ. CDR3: CASSRGQGDIQYF. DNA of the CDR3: TGCGCCAGCAGTAGGGGCCAAGGGGACATTCAGTACTTC.

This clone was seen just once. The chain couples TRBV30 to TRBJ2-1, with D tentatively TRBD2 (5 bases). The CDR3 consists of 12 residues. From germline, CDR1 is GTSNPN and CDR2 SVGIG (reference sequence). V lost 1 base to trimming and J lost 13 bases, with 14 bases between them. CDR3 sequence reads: CAWSGADWKQFF. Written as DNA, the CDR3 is TGTGCCTGGAGTGGCGCGGACTGGAAACAGTTCTTC.

The CDR3 sequence: CASSLVTGDTNVLTF. In DNA, the CDR3 is TGTGCCAGCAGCTTAGTGACAGGGGATACCAACGTCCTGACTTTC. The gene calls are TRBV11-3 and TRBJ2-6; 8 positions match TRBD1. V dropped 1 base and J dropped 8; count of bases not matched to a gene: 4. Germline assignment: CDR1 SGHNT and CDR2 YENEEA. The CDR3 length is 15 residues.

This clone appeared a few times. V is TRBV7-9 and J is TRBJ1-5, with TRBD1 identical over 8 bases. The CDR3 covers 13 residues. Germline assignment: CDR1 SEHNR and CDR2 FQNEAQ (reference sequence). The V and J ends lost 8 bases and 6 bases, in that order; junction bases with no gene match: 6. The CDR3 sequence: CASVQGDRQPQHF. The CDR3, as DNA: TGTGCCAGCGTACAGGGGGATCGTCAGCCCCAGCATTTT.